The clone carrying this T cell receptor beta chain was picked up a small number of times. As yet, its antigen is unknown. This entry is derived from a study of T cells after yellow fever vaccination. Study-level results: Abundant bulk-derived clonotypes could contaminate FACS-sorted repertoires. Though it reached lower strength, the secondary response hit its peak faster, day 5 versus 15.

Making TCR cDNA involved 5'RACE template switching, which added UMIs and a universal primer site. TCRdb called the 5' RACE reads again in MiXCR, with one record for every CDR3 protein. The data contain 500,000 to 650,000 distinct CDR3 sequences, around an eighth of them singletons. This specimen was PBMCs, taken on the day of the yellow fever booster vaccination. The TCR comes from a young man who received the YFV17D yellow fever vaccine.

In DNA, the CDR3 is TGTGCCAGCAGACACCAGCGGGGGAGCTCCTACGAGCAGTACTTC. This sequence encodes CASRHQRGSSYEQYF. The chain links TRBV6-1 to TRBJ2-7, with TRBD2 identical over 8 bases. Losses at the gene ends were 6 bases for V and 0 bases for J; bases not matched to a gene: 7. CDR3 length: 15 amino acids. The germline V gene has CDR1 MNHNS and CDR2 SASEGT.